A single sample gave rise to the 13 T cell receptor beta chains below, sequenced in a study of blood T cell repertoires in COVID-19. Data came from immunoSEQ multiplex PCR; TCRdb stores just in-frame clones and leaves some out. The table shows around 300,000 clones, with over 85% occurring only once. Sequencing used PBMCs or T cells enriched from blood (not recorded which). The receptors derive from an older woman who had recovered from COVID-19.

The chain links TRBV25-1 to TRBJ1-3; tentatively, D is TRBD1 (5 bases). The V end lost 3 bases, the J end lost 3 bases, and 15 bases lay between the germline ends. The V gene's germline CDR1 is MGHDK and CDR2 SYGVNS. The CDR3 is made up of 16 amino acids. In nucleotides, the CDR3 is TGTGCCAGCAGTGATCGGGGGGTCTCGGATGGAAACACCATATATTTT. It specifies CASSDRGVSDGNTIYF. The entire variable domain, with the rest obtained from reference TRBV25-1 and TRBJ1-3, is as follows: EADIYQTPRYLVIGTGKKITLECSQTMGHDKMYWYQQDPGMELHLIHYSYGVNSTEKGDLSSESTVSRIRTEHFPLTLESARPSHTSQYLCASSDRGVSDGNTIYFGEGSWLTVV.

In nucleotides, the CDR3 is TGTGCCAGCAGTTTAACCGGGACTAGCGGGAGATATGGGACCGGGGAGCTGTTTTTT. Protein sequence: CASSLTGTSGRYGTGELFF. The chain links TRBV27 to TRBJ2-2; 14 positions agree with TRBD2. CDR3 length: 19 residues. The J segment lost 5 bases and the V segment lost 2 bases, leaving 10 bases of the junction unmatched. Germline lookup yields CDR1 MNHEY and CDR2 SMNVEV (reference sequence).

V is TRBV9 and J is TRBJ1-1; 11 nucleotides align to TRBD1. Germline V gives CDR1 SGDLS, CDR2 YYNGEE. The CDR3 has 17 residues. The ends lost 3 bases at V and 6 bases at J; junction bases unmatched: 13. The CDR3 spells CASSAERDRGIRSEAFF. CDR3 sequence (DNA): TGTGCCAGCAGCGCGGAACGGGACAGGGGGATTCGGTCTGAAGCTTTCTTT.

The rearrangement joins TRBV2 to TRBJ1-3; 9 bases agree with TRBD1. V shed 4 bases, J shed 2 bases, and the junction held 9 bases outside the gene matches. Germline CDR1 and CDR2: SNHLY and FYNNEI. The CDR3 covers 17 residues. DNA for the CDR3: TGTGCCAGCAGTGGGGGACAGGGAGCAGTTGCTGGAAACACCATATATTTT. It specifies CASSGGQGAVAGNTIYF.

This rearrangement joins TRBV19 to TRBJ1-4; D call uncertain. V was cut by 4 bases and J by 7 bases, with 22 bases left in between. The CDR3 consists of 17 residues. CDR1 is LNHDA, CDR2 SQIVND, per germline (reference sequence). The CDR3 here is CASSKYGGSVGSEKLFF. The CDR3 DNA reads TGTGCCAGTAGTAAGTACGGCGGTTCTGTTGGGAGTGAAAAACTGTTTTTT.

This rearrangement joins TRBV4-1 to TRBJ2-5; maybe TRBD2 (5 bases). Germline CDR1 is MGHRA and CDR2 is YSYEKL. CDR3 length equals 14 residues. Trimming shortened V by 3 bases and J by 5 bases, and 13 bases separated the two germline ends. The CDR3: CASSQSGGRETQYF. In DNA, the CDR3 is TGCGCCAGCAGCCAGTCCGGAGGTAGGGAGACCCAGTACTTC.

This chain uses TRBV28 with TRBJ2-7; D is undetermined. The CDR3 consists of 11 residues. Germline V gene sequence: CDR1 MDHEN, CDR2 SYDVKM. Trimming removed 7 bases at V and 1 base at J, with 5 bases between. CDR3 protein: CASTDSYEQYF. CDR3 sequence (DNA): TGTGCCAGCACAGATTCCTACGAGCAGTACTTC. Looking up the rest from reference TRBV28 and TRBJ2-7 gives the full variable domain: DVKVTQSSRYLVKRTGEKVFLECVQDMDHENMFWYRQDPGLGLRLIYFSYDVKMKEKGDIPEGYSVSREKKERFSLILESASTNQTSMYLCASTDSYEQYFGPGTRLTVT.

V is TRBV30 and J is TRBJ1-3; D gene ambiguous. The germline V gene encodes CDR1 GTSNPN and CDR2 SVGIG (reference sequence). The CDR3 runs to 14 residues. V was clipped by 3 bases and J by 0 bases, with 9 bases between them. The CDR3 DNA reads TGTGCCTGGAGCACAATGTCCTCTGGAAACACCATATATTTT. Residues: CAWSTMSSGNTIYF.

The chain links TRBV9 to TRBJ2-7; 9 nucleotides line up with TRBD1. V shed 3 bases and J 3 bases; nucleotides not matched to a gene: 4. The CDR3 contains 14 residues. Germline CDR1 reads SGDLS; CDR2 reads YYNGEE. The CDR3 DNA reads TGTGCCAGCAGCGGCGGACAGGGGCGCTACGAGCAGTACTTC. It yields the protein CASSGGQGRYEQYF.

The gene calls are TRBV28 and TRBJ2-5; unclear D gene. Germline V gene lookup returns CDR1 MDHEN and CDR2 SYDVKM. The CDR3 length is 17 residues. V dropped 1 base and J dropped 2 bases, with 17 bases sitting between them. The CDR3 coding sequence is TGTGCCAGCAGTTTATTCCGGGTCGAGACGACTCAAGAGACCCAGTACTTC. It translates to CASSLFRVETTQETQYF.

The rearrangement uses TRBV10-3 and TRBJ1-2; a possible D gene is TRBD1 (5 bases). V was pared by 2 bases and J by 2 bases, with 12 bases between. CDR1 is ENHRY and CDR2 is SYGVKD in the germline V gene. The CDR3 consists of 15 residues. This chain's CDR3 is CAISEGDGRNYGYTF. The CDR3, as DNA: TGTGCCATCAGTGAGGGGGACGGGAGAAACTATGGCTACACCTTC.

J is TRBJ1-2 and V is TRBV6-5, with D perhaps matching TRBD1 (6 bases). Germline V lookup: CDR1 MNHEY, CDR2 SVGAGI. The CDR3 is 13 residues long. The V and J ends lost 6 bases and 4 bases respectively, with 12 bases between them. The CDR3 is CASSRPDSYGYTF. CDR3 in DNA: TGTGCCAGCAGCCGACCGGACAGCTATGGCTACACCTTC.

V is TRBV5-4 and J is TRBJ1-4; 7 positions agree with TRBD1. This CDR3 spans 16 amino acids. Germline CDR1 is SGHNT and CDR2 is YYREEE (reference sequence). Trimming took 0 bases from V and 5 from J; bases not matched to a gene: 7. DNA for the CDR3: TGTGCCAGCAGCTTGGGAATCGGGACAGAGAATGAAAAACTGTTTTTT. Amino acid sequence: CASSLGIGTENEKLFF.